This T cell receptor beta chain was obtained from a study of T cells expressing NK-cell markers. Study results and caveats: It is unclear if expanded NKG2C-expressing clones target HCMV antigens.

Comments on this clonotype: The antigen is unknown.

Germline V gene sequence: CDR1 SQVTM, CDR2 ANQGSEA. CDR3 length: 13 residues. No DNA is given; TCRdb re-called the 5' RACE reads and lists each CDR3 protein once. In total, the table holds about 160,000 distinct CDR3 sequences. Sequenced material: blood T cells: a sorted CD56 or NKG2C T cell subset, CD4+ or CD8+ T cells, or bulk PBMC T cells (not recorded which). The chain carries TRBV29-1 and TRBJ1-1; as DNA is missing, the TRBD1 call by TCRdb cannot be tested. This receptor was obtained from a woman between 18 and 75 years old in good health. The CDR3 protein is CSVEQGMNTEAFF.